This TCR beta chain was obtained from a study of T cell repertoires in cytomegalovirus infection. Looking at the study overall: It was the public TCR beta signatures that indicated both CMV infection and matching HLA type. Overall study results and limits: Adding up the frequency of public TCR beta families identified people who carried CMV plus the relevant HLA.

Trimming cost V 3 bases and J 2 bases; bases outside gene matches: 4. This CDR3 has 15 amino acids. The germline V gene has CDR1 GTSNPN and CDR2 SVGIG (reference sequence). As concerns this clonotype: Its antigen is unidentified.

TCRdb analysed the reads with MiXCR anew, one entry per CDR3 protein. The repertoire has hundreds of thousands of distinct CDR3 sequences, roughly 46% of them found once; the top ten carry about 41%. The V gene is TRBV30, the J gene TRBJ2-7, with 13 nucleotides matching TRBD2. The receptor's source is a human donor in good health (CMV status not recorded). Some clones in this sample may be carry-over from other donors' samples. This sample comprised cultured PBMCs, obtained from culture after CMV antigen stimulation. CDR3 DNA sequence: TGTGCCTGGAGGAGCGGGACTAGCGGGACCTACGAGCAGTACTTC. It codes for CAWRSGTSGTYEQYF.